The 14 T cell receptor beta chains reported below all come from one sample, sequenced in a study of blood T cell repertoires in COVID-19 (dated by TCRdb to the early 2020s). The library relied on the immunoSEQ multiplex PCR assay. TCRdb took over this immuneACCESS table, retaining in-frame rearrangements with V and J assigned. Such tables are incomplete; in checked studies, under half of the missing clones stem from an unresolved V gene, and the remainder is unexplained. The sample table records 150,000 to 160,000 clones; about 85% of these occur just once. 0.63% of the sample is held by the ten biggest clonotypes. The specimen sequenced was peripheral blood. Receptor source: a man between 60 and 75 years old with COVID-19, enrolled during active disease.

V usage is TRBV9 and J usage is TRBJ2-7, with D perhaps TRBD2 (5 bases). The CDR3 has 13 amino acids. CDR1 is SGDLS, CDR2 YYNGEE, per germline. V lost 2 bases and J lost 6, with 12 bases in between. DNA for the CDR3: TGTGCCAGCAGCGTTTCGGGGAATAGCGAGCAGTACTTC. It specifies CASSVSGNSEQYF. Drawing the rest from reference TRBV9 and TRBJ2-7, the complete variable domain is DSGVTQTPKHLITATGQRVTLRCSPRSGDLSVYWYQQSLDQGLQFLIQYYNGEERAKGNILERFSAQQFPDLHSELNLSSLELGDSALYFCASSVSGNSEQYFGPGTRLTVT.

The chain combines TRBV7-8 with TRBJ2-3, with a weak D call TRBD2 (5 bases). Germline-derived CDR1 and CDR2 are SGHVS and FQNEAQ. This CDR3 comprises 17 residues. The V and J ends lost 3 bases and 0 bases respectively, with 16 bases between them. CDR3: CASSFPRGAQSTDTQYF. CDR3 in DNA: TGTGCCAGCAGCTTTCCCCGGGGTGCTCAGAGCACAGATACGCAGTATTTT.

The chain combines TRBV2 with TRBJ2-7; the match to TRBD2 covers 7 bases. Germline CDR1 reads SNHLY; CDR2 reads FYNNEI. Trimming took 6 bases from V and 3 from J; bases not matched to a gene: 2. CDR3 length equals 12 residues. For the CDR3, the DNA is TGTGCCAGCAGGGAGCGGGGCTACGAGCAGTACTTC. Protein product: CASRERGYEQYF.

This clone turned up a few times. Here the CDR3 DNA reads TGTGCCAGCAGCTCCCGGGACAGGGGGTTTCCCTACGAGCAGTACTTC. This sequence encodes CASSSRDRGFPYEQYF. The chain employs TRBV3-1 (or the pseudogene TRBV3-2) and TRBJ2-7; TRBD1 agrees at 11 bases. CDR1 is LGHDT and CDR2 is YNNKEL in the germline V gene (reference sequence). CDR3 length equals 16 residues. V was clipped by 5 bases and J by 2 bases; unmatched bases: 8.

This chain joins TRBV20-1 and TRBJ1-1; no reliable D call. This CDR3 comprises 11 residues. The V and J ends lost 5 bases and 5 bases respectively, with 9 bases between them. The V gene's germline CDR1 is DFQATT and CDR2 SNEGSKA (reference sequence). The CDR3 sequence is CSALPPTEAFF. For the CDR3, the DNA is TGCAGTGCTCTCCCCCCTACTGAAGCTTTCTTT.

This sequence joins TRBV25-1 and TRBJ1-1, with 7 nucleotides matching TRBD1. The germline gives CDR1 MGHDK, CDR2 SYGVNS. This CDR3 has 14 residues. Trimming at V came to 4 bases and at J to 0 bases, leaving 2 bases not matched to a gene. The CDR3 DNA reads as TGTGCCAGCAGTGTGACAGGGTTGAACACTGAAGCTTTCTTT. It yields the protein CASSVTGLNTEAFF.

The chain employs TRBV24-1 and TRBJ2-3, with D tentatively TRBD2 (5 bases). Trimming left V 1 base short and J 1 base short, with 8 bases between. The CDR3 is made up of 15 amino acids. Germline-derived CDR1 and CDR2 are KGHDR and SFDVKD. Here the CDR3 reads CATSDFSRGTDTQYF. CDR3 nucleotides: TGTGCCACCAGTGATTTTTCGAGGGGCACAGATACGCAGTATTTT.

The J gene is TRBJ1-1, the V gene TRBV7-9; D is perhaps TRBD1 (6 bases). The V end was cut by 6 bases, the J end by 8 bases, with 13 bases between. CDR3 size: 12 residues. Per germline, CDR1 SEHNR and CDR2 FQNEAQ (reference sequence). The CDR3: CASRRDIGEAFF. CDR3 DNA: TGTGCCAGCAGACGGGACATTGGGGAAGCTTTCTTT.

V usage is TRBV28 and J usage is TRBJ1-1, with D possibly TRBD1 on 5 matching bases. With 3 bases removed from V and 5 bases from J, the gap between germline ends came to 13 bases. Per germline, CDR1 MDHEN and CDR2 SYDVKM. This CDR3 comprises 14 residues. The CDR3 coding sequence is TGTGCCAGCAGTTTTATCGGGGGGAGGACTGAAGCTTTCTTT. Protein sequence: CASSFIGGRTEAFF.

The chain combines TRBV30 with TRBJ1-1; tentatively, D is TRBD1 (6 bases). Germline V lookup: CDR1 GTSNPN, CDR2 SVGIG (reference sequence). The CDR3 loop spans 14 amino acids. V lost 1 base to trimming and J lost 11 bases, with 20 bases between them. The CDR3 loop is CAWSGYGGRIEAFF. In DNA, the CDR3 is TGTGCCTGGAGTGGCTATGGGGGCAGGATCGAGGCTTTCTTT. The full variable domain, with the rest looked up from reference TRBV30 and TRBJ1-1, is SQTIHQWPATLVQPVGSPLSLECTVEGTSNPNLYWYRQAAGRGLQLLFYSVGIGQISSEVPQNLSASRPQDRQFILSSKKLLLSDSGFYLCAWSGYGGRIEAFFGQGTRLTVV.

V gene TRBV19 combines with J gene TRBJ2-1, with 7 bases fitting TRBD2. Trimming cost V 9 bases and J 9 bases; bases outside gene matches: 11. The CDR3 is 13 residues long. Germline V CDR1 and CDR2: LNHDA, SQIVND (reference sequence). The CDR3 region has the DNA TGTGCCAGCTCCCGGGACTATACCTTTGAGCAGTTCTTC. Translated, it gives CASSRDYTFEQFF.

This rearrangement joins TRBV2 to TRBJ1-2, with 9 bases matching TRBD1. The V segment lost 8 bases and the J segment 5 bases; nucleotides outside the gene matches: 9. The length of the CDR3 is 14 residues. CDR1 and CDR2 from the germline V gene are SNHLY and FYNNEI. For the CDR3, the DNA is TGTGCCAGCGGAGAGACAGGGGGGACTTATGGCTACACCTTC. Residues: CASGETGGTYGYTF. The variable domain in full, with the rest retrieved from reference TRBV2 and TRBJ1-2, is EPEVTQTPSHQVTQMGQEVILRCVPISNHLYFYWYRQILGQKVEFLVSFYNNEISEKSEIFDDQFSVERPDGSNFTLKIRSTKLEDSAMYFCASGETGGTYGYTFGSGTRLTVV.

The chain joins TRBV19 to TRBJ1-5, with TRBD1 matching 7 bases. This CDR3 region has 18 residues. The trim removed 3 bases at V and 0 bases at J, leaving 11 bases unmatched. Per germline, CDR1 LNHDA and CDR2 SQIVND (reference sequence). CDR3 residues: CASSMNLGGRYSNQPQHF. Written as DNA, the CDR3 is TGTGCCAGTAGTATGAATTTAGGGGGCCGATATAGCAATCAGCCCCAGCATTTT. The entire variable domain, with the rest obtained from reference TRBV19 and TRBJ1-5, is as follows: DGGITQSPKYLFRKEGQNVTLSCEQNLNHDAMYWYRQDPGQGLRLIYYSQIVNDFQKGDIAEGYSVSREKKESFPLTVTSAQKNPTAFYLCASSMNLGGRYSNQPQHFGDGTRLSIL.

The chain employs TRBV6-2 or TRBV6-3 and TRBJ2-7; 8 bases fit TRBD1. J was trimmed by 2 bases and V by 6 bases; bases with no gene match: 6. The length of the CDR3 is 14 residues. In germline, CDR1 is MNHEY, CDR2 SVGEGT. CDR3 DNA: TGTGCCAGCAGCTCGACAGGGGCACCCTACGAGCAGTACTTC. Its translation: CASSSTGAPYEQYF.